A selection of T cell receptor beta chains follows, all from one sample in a study of CD8+ T cells in alopecia areata. Clones were sequenced by immunoSEQ multiplex PCR, and TCRdb holds only the in-frame ones, with some missing. The profile shows roughly 100,000 clones, approximately 60% of them singletons. Sequenced input: CD4+ T cells sorted from blood. The receptors were sampled from a human donor in good health. Both conserved end residues are part of each CDR3. The order of the fields is V gene, J gene, clone size, D gene, CDR3 DNA, CDR3 protein. The D gene is left open where the match is weak. A row's size may be missing; if present it is once, few, many or a size class.

v_call: TRBV2; j_call: TRBJ2-3; clone_size: -; d_call: TRBD2; cdr3_nt: TGTGCCAGCTTGGGACTACGCACAGATACGCAGTATTTT; cdr3_aa: CASLGLRTDTQYF
v_call: TRBV28; j_call: TRBJ1-5; clone_size: -; d_call: -; cdr3_nt: TGTGCCAGCAGTTTGGATCAGCCCCAGCATTTT; cdr3_aa: CASSLDQPQHF
v_call: TRBV29-1; j_call: TRBJ2-2; clone_size: -; d_call: -; cdr3_nt: TGCAGCGCCACCGGGGCTACGAACACCGGGGAGCTGTTTTTT; cdr3_aa: CSATGATNTGELFF
v_call: TRBV4-2; j_call: TRBJ2-1; clone_size: -; d_call: TRBD2; cdr3_nt: TGTGCCAGCAGCCAACCAACTAGCGGGGGTTACAATGAGCAGTTCTTC; cdr3_aa: CASSQPTSGGYNEQFF
v_call: TRBV7-2; j_call: TRBJ1-2; clone_size: -; d_call: TRBD1; cdr3_nt: TGTGCCAGCAGCTTAGCGACAGGGTCCGTTTCCTACACCTTC; cdr3_aa: CASSLATGSVSYTF
v_call: TRBV30; j_call: TRBJ1-2; clone_size: -; d_call: -; cdr3_nt: TGTGCCTGGAGTGGCTATGGCTACACCTTC; cdr3_aa: CAWSGYGYTF
v_call: TRBV5-6; j_call: TRBJ2-5; clone_size: -; d_call: TRBD2; cdr3_nt: TGTGCCAGCAGCTTGGTGACTAGCGGGGGATTCCAAGAGACCCAGTACTTC; cdr3_aa: CASSLVTSGGFQETQYF
v_call: TRBV30; j_call: TRBJ1-3; clone_size: -; d_call: -; cdr3_nt: TGTGCCTGGAGTTTAGGGCAGTCCTCTGGAAACACCATATATTTT; cdr3_aa: CAWSLGQSSGNTIYF
v_call: TRBV30; j_call: TRBJ1-5; clone_size: -; d_call: TRBD1; cdr3_nt: TGTGCCTGGAGTGTAGCAGGGGGCCGTCAGCCCCAGCATTTT; cdr3_aa: CAWSVAGGRQPQHF
v_call: TRBV30; j_call: TRBJ1-1; clone_size: -; d_call: TRBD1; cdr3_nt: TGTGCCTGGAGTGAGGCAGGGGGGAGGACTGAAGCTTTCTTT; cdr3_aa: CAWSEAGGRTEAFF
v_call: TRBV5-1; j_call: TRBJ1-2; clone_size: -; d_call: TRBD1; cdr3_nt: TGCGCCAGCAGCTGGACTGGGACAGGGATTCTCTATGGCTACACCTTC; cdr3_aa: CASSWTGTGILYGYTF
v_call: TRBV7-2; j_call: TRBJ2-5; clone_size: -; d_call: TRBD2; cdr3_nt: TGTGCCAGCAGCTTAGGGGCTAGCGGGTACCAAGAGACCCAGTACTTC; cdr3_aa: CASSLGASGYQETQYF
v_call: TRBV5-6; j_call: TRBJ1-2; clone_size: -; d_call: -; cdr3_nt: TGTGCCAGCAGCTTATACGGACAGACTAACTATGGCTACACCTTC; cdr3_aa: CASSLYGQTNYGYTF
v_call: TRBV7-2; j_call: TRBJ2-2; clone_size: few; d_call: -; cdr3_nt: TGTGCCAGCAGCTTAGCGTGGGGGGCTGACACCGGGGAGCTGTTTTTT; cdr3_aa: CASSLAWGADTGELFF
v_call: TRBV5-4; j_call: TRBJ2-7; clone_size: -; d_call: TRBD1; cdr3_nt: TGTGCCAGCAGTACTATGGGACAGGGGTCACACTACGAGCAGTACTTC; cdr3_aa: CASSTMGQGSHYEQYF
v_call: TRBV29-1; j_call: TRBJ1-2; clone_size: few; d_call: TRBD1; cdr3_nt: TGCAGCGTCGAAAAAGGGACAGGGCGAGCTAACTATGGCTACACCTTC; cdr3_aa: CSVEKGTGRANYGYTF
v_call: TRBV6-4; j_call: TRBJ2-7; clone_size: -; d_call: -; cdr3_nt: TGTGCCAGCAACTTGATCGAGTACTTC; cdr3_aa: CASNLIEYF
v_call: TRBV12-5; j_call: TRBJ2-4; clone_size: few; d_call: TRBD1; cdr3_nt: TGTGCTAGTGGTTTGGCCAGGGGGAACATTCAGTACTTC; cdr3_aa: CASGLARGNIQYF
v_call: TRBV4-1; j_call: TRBJ2-5; clone_size: -; d_call: -; cdr3_nt: TGCGCCAGCAGCCAAGATGGGAGCAGGGGATTTGAGACCCAGTACTTC; cdr3_aa: CASSQDGSRGFETQYF
v_call: TRBV23-1; j_call: TRBJ2-5; clone_size: -; d_call: TRBD1; cdr3_nt: TGCGCCAGCAGTCAAAGAGGATTCCGGGACAGGCATAGAGAGACCCAGTACTTC; cdr3_aa: CASSQRGFRDRHRETQYF
v_call: TRBV5-4; j_call: TRBJ2-4; clone_size: -; d_call: TRBD1; cdr3_nt: TGTGCCAGCAGCTTGGGGACAGGGATGGCCAAAAACATTCAGTACTTC; cdr3_aa: CASSLGTGMAKNIQYF
v_call: TRBV7-2; j_call: TRBJ2-5; clone_size: -; d_call: TRBD1; cdr3_nt: TGTGCCAGCAGCTACCAGGGGGCGCAGGAGACCCAGTACTTC; cdr3_aa: CASSYQGAQETQYF
v_call: TRBV25-1; j_call: TRBJ2-5; clone_size: -; d_call: TRBD1; cdr3_nt: TGTGCCAGCACCAGACAGGGGGCTAGGGAGACCCAGTACTTC; cdr3_aa: CASTRQGARETQYF
v_call: TRBV7-2; j_call: TRBJ2-2; clone_size: -; d_call: -; cdr3_nt: TGTGCCAGCAGCTTACGGCAGGGGACGAACACCGGGGAGCTGTTTTTT; cdr3_aa: CASSLRQGTNTGELFF
v_call: TRBV10-3; j_call: TRBJ1-1; clone_size: medium-sized; d_call: -; cdr3_nt: TGTGCCATCAGTGAATTGTGGGGCCAGGGGAACACTGAAGCTTTCTTT; cdr3_aa: CAISELWGQGNTEAFF
v_call: TRBV29-1; j_call: TRBJ1-2; clone_size: -; d_call: -; cdr3_nt: TGCAGCGCCGCGGGGTTGAACTATGGCTACACCTTC; cdr3_aa: CSAAGLNYGYTF
v_call: TRBV29-1; j_call: TRBJ2-3; clone_size: -; d_call: TRBD2; cdr3_nt: TGCAGCGCCCTAGCGGGGGCCCTCACAGATACGCAGTATTTT; cdr3_aa: CSALAGALTDTQYF